A single sample gave rise to the 23 T cell receptor beta chains below, sequenced in a study of OX40 agonist ivuxolimab in advanced cancers. Sequenced by immunoSEQ multiplex PCR; TCRdb stores in-frame clones only, minus some. The data show over 60,000 clones, with just under 95% seen just once and more than 15% held by the top ten. Source: CD4+ or CD8+ T cells sorted from blood, taken in a trial of the OX40 agonist ivuxolimab. These receptors were collected from an adult with an advanced solid tumor such as melanoma, head and neck, liver or kidney cancer.

The chain uses TRBV6-1 and TRBJ2-7; D is ambiguous. This CDR3 comprises 11 residues. CDR1 and CDR2 from the germline V gene are MNHNS and SASEGT. V was clipped by 8 bases and J by 3 bases, with 8 bases between them. CDR3 amino acids: CASLNYYEQYF. The CDR3 bases are TGTGCCAGCCTTAACTACTACGAGCAGTACTTC.

J is TRBJ2-3 and V is TRBV9, with 7 bases identical to TRBD2. After removal of 5 bases from V and 0 bases from J, the junction contained 3 bases not matched to a gene. This CDR3 spans 14 amino acids. Germline V gene lookup returns CDR1 SGDLS and CDR2 YYNGEE. The chain's CDR3 is CASSGDYSTDTQYF. In nucleotides, the CDR3 is TGTGCCAGCAGTGGGGACTACAGCACAGATACGCAGTATTTT.

The chain recombines TRBV6-5 with TRBJ1-1; D is ambiguous. This CDR3 is 14 amino acids long. CDR1 and CDR2 from the germline V gene are MNHEY and SVGAGI. V lost 0 bases, J lost 0 bases, and 5 bases lay in between. Here the CDR3 DNA reads TGTGCCAGCAGTTACTCGGGAGTGAACACTGAAGCTTTCTTT. It codes for CASSYSGVNTEAFF.

V usage is TRBV27 and J usage is TRBJ2-1, with D perhaps assigned TRBD1 or TRBD2 (5 bases each). V was shortened by 5 bases and J by 0 bases, with 11 bases between the two germline ends. The CDR3 spans 15 residues. CDR1 and CDR2 (germline): MNHEY, SMNVEV (reference sequence). CDR3 region: CASSGGIVSYNEQFF. The CDR3 bases are TGTGCCAGCAGTGGGGGAATCGTCTCCTACAATGAGCAGTTCTTC.

This chain joins TRBV4-3 and TRBJ2-2; TRBD1 might be the D (6 bases). Germline CDR1 reads LGHNA; CDR2 reads YSLEER. The V end was cut by 3 bases, the J end by 4 bases, with 15 bases between. The CDR3 runs to 16 residues. CDR3 sequence reads: CASSHALSRGTGELFF. In DNA form, the CDR3 reads TGCGCCAGCAGCCACGCTCTATCCAGGGGCACCGGGGAGCTGTTTTTT.

The chain couples TRBV11-2 to TRBJ1-3, with D perhaps TRBD1 (6 bases). V was clipped by 5 bases and J by 0 bases, with 17 bases between them. Germline loops: CDR1 SGHAT, CDR2 FQNNGV. The CDR3 is 17 residues long. CDR3 nucleotides: TGTGCCAGCAGCCCAGGGGTAGGGACAACCTCTGGAAACACCATATATTTT. Protein product: CASSPGVGTTSGNTIYF.

The V gene is TRBV4-3, the J gene TRBJ1-2; TRBD1 matches at 9 bases. With V trimmed by 4 bases and J by 5 bases, 8 bases remained unmatched. This CDR3 contains 15 residues. Looked up from germline, CDR1 is LGHNA and CDR2 is YSLEER. The CDR3 nucleotides read TGCGCCAGCAGCCCCGGGACAGGGACCTCTTATGGCTACACCTTC. It specifies CASSPGTGTSYGYTF.

The chain is built from TRBV6-5 and TRBJ1-1, with 8 bases lining up with TRBD1. CDR3 length: 15 residues. V shed 0 bases, J shed 4 bases, and the junction held 4 bases outside the gene matches. In germline, CDR1 is MNHEY, CDR2 SVGAGI. Here the CDR3 DNA reads TGTGCCAGCAGTTACTCCAGGGGGCAGGGCACTGAAGCTTTCTTT. This translates into CASSYSRGQGTEAFF.

The J gene is TRBJ2-7, the V gene TRBV5-5; weak D call: TRBD2 (6 bases). Germline CDR1 reads SGHKS; CDR2 reads YYEKEE (reference sequence). CDR3 length equals 13 residues. The germline V and J ends were trimmed by 3 bases and 1 base, with 8 bases remaining between them. CDR3 protein: CASSWGVSYEQYF. The CDR3 nucleotides read TGTGCCAGCAGCTGGGGGGTTTCCTACGAGCAGTACTTC.

The gene calls are TRBV27 and TRBJ2-3; D remains ambiguous. The CDR3 totals 14 residues. CDR1 MNHEY and CDR2 SMNVEV come from the germline V gene (reference sequence). V shed 7 bases and J shed 4 bases, with 15 bases lying between them. The CDR3 region has the DNA TGTGCCAGCATGCGGTCAGTGAGCGCAGATACGCAGTATTTT. Protein product: CASMRSVSADTQYF.

The genes are TRBV28 and TRBJ2-3; tentatively, D is TRBD2 (6 bases). V was clipped by 6 bases and J by 0 bases, with 13 bases between them. CDR3 length: 15 amino acids. Per germline, CDR1 MDHEN and CDR2 SYDVKM. The CDR3 DNA reads as TGTGCCAGCAGGGCTAGCGTGACTAGCACAGATACGCAGTATTTT. Protein sequence: CASRASVTSTDTQYF.

The chain's CDR3 is CASSYSGHTGELFF. DNA of the CDR3: TGTGCCAGCAGTTACTCGGGCCACACCGGGGAGCTGTTTTTT. The V call is TRBV6-5, the J call TRBJ2-2; D is unclear. Trimming took 0 bases from V and 3 from J, leaving 5 bases between them. The CDR3 has 14 amino acids. Germline V gene lookup returns CDR1 MNHEY and CDR2 SVGAGI.

This rearrangement joins TRBV11-2 to TRBJ1-1, with a possible D match to TRBD1 (5 bases). The CDR3 is 17 amino acids. The germline V gene has CDR1 SGHAT and CDR2 FQNNGV. V was pared by 3 bases and J by 4 bases, with 21 bases between. The CDR3 sequence is CASSLETAGRWGTEAFF. The CDR3 DNA follows: TGTGCCAGCAGCTTGGAGACAGCGGGGCGCTGGGGCACTGAAGCTTTCTTT. Variable domain in full (rest from reference TRBV11-2 and TRBJ1-1): EAGVAQSPRYKIIEKRQSVAFWCNPISGHATLYWYQQILGQGPKLLIQFQNNGVVDDSQLPKDRFSAERLKGVDSTLKIQPAKLEDSAVYLCASSLETAGRWGTEAFFGQGTRLTVV.

The CDR3: CASSANQENEKLFF. DNA for the CDR3: TGTGCCAGCAGCGCAAATCAGGAGAATGAAAAACTGTTTTTT. The chain has TRBV9 and TRBJ1-4; D not certain. Trimming shortened V by 3 bases and J by 5 bases, and 11 bases separated the two germline ends. Germline CDR1 reads SGDLS; CDR2 reads YYNGEE. This CDR3 comprises 14 residues.

This clone was detected once. J is TRBJ2-7 and V is TRBV7-2; tentative D call: TRBD2 (6 bases). This CDR3 region has 13 residues. V lost 3 bases and J lost 4, with 10 bases in between. Germline CDR1 reads SGHTA; CDR2 reads FQGNSA. CDR3 protein: CASSFGGIYEQYF. The CDR3 nucleotides read TGTGCCAGCAGCTTCGGGGGTATATACGAGCAGTACTTC.

This rearrangement joins TRBV19 to TRBJ1-2; the D gene is possibly TRBD1 (6 bases). The length of the CDR3 is 13 residues. V was clipped by 5 bases and J by 4 bases, with 11 bases between them. Germline CDR1 and CDR2: LNHDA and SQIVND (reference sequence). The CDR3: CASSLGAFYGYTF. The CDR3 DNA sequence: TGTGCCAGTAGTTTGGGGGCCTTCTATGGCTACACCTTC.

CDR3 nucleotide sequence: TGTGCCAGCAGCTTAGCAATAGGGGGTGCTTTCTTT. As protein: CASSLAIGGAFF. The chain couples TRBV7-9 to TRBJ1-1; a weak D match, TRBD1 (6 bases). The CDR3 totals 12 residues. V lost 0 bases and J 11 bases, leaving 10 bases between the germline ends. The germline gives CDR1 SEHNR, CDR2 FQNEAQ (reference sequence).

The V call is TRBV18, the J call TRBJ1-6, with TRBD1 identical over 7 bases. V gave up 3 bases and J gave up 6 bases; unmatched junction bases: 5. Per germline, CDR1 KGHSH and CDR2 LQKENI. The CDR3 totals 15 residues. This CDR3 is CASSPSGTANSPLHF. The CDR3 DNA reads TGTGCCAGCTCACCGAGTGGGACAGCTAATTCACCCCTCCACTTT.

In this sample, this clone turned up once. The genes are TRBV9 and TRBJ2-1; the D gene is possibly TRBD1 (6 bases). This CDR3 is 15 amino acids long. Germline CDR1 is SGDLS and CDR2 is YYNGEE. Trimming took 0 bases from V and 3 from J, leaving 10 bases between them. Here the CDR3 DNA reads TGTGCCAGCAGCGTAGCCAGGGGAAGCTACAATGAGCAGTTCTTC. Its translation is CASSVARGSYNEQFF.

This clone came up once. The chain has TRBV12-2 and TRBJ2-1; no DNA check was done on the table's D call, TRBD2. TRBV12-2 is termed a pseudogene. This CDR3 has 14 residues. The CDR3 sequence is CASRFLEWLDEQFF. CDR3 nucleotides: TGTGCAAGTCGCTTCCTTGAGTGGTTAGATGAGCAGTTCTTC.

The chain is built from TRBV7-9 and TRBJ2-5, with D possibly being TRBD1 (5 bases). CDR3 length: 14 residues. CDR1 SEHNR and CDR2 FQNEAQ come from the germline V gene (reference sequence). The V end lost 1 base, the J end lost 5 bases, and 11 bases lay between the germline ends. This CDR3 is CASSLGSGWETQYF. The DNA for the CDR3 is TGTGCCAGCAGCTTAGGATCAGGGTGGGAGACCCAGTACTTC. Full variable domain (remainder filled in from reference TRBV7-9 and TRBJ2-5): DTGVSQNPRHKITKRGQNVTFRCDPISEHNRLYWYRQTLGQGPEFLTYFQNEAQLEKSRLLSDRFSAERPKGSFSTLEIQRTEQGDSAMYLCASSLGSGWETQYFGPGTRLLVL.

This clone has more than one count but fewer than ten. The chain uses TRBV19 and TRBJ1-5; 8 bases match TRBD1. Germline values: CDR1 LNHDA, CDR2 SQIVND (reference sequence). The CDR3 extends over 13 amino acids. V lost 4 bases, J lost 4 bases, and 0 bases stayed unmatched. DNA for the CDR3: TGTGCCAGTAGTAACAGGGGGAATCAGCCCCAGCATTTT. Translating it yields CASSNRGNQPQHF.

The chain is built from TRBV2 and TRBJ2-2; D is unresolved. The germline V gene has CDR1 SNHLY and CDR2 FYNNEI. The CDR3 length is 15 residues. Trimming removed 7 bases at V and 0 bases at J, with 12 bases between. In DNA, the CDR3 is TGTGCCAGCATAGGAACTGGGGCGAACACCGGGGAGCTGTTTTTT. Its protein product is CASIGTGANTGELFF. Drawing the rest from reference TRBV2 and TRBJ2-2, the complete variable domain is EPEVTQTPSHQVTQMGQEVILRCVPISNHLYFYWYRQILGQKVEFLVSFYNNEISEKSEIFDDQFSVERPDGSNFTLKIRSTKLEDSAMYFCASIGTGANTGELFFGEGSRLTVL.